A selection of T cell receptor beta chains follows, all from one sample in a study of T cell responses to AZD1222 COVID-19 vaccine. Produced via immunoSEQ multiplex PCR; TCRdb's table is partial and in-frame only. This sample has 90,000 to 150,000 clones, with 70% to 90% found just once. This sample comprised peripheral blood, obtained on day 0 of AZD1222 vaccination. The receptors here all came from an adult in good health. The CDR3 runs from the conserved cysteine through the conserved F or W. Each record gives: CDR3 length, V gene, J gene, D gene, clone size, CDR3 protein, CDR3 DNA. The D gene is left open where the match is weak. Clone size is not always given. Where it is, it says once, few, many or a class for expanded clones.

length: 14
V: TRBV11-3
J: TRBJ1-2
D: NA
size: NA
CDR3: CASSLGRPLTGYTF
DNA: TGTGCCAGCAGCTTAGGCAGACCCCTCACGGGCTACACCTTC

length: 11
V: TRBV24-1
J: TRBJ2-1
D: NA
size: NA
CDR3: CATSDSNEQFF
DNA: TGTGCCACCAGTGATTCCAATGAGCAGTTCTTC

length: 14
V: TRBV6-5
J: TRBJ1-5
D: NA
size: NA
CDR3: CASRPDRSNQPQHF
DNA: TGTGCCAGCAGACCCGACAGGAGCAATCAGCCCCAGCATTTT

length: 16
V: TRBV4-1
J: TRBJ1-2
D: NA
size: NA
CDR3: CASSQVLGGRSWGYTF
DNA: TGCGCCAGCAGCCAAGTACTTGGGGGGCGTAGTTGGGGCTACACCTTC

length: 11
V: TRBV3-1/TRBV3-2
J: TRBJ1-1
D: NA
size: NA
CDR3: CASSQEGAAFF
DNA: TGTGCCAGCAGCCAAGAAGGTGCGGCTTTCTTT

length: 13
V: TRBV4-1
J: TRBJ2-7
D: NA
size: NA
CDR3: CASSQVLDIKQYF
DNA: TGCGCCAGCAGCCAAGTTCTGGACATCAAGCAGTACTTC

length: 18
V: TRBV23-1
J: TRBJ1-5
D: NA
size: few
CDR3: CASSQTTNRAASNQPQHF
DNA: TGCGCCAGCAGTCAAACTACCAACAGGGCCGCTAGCAATCAGCCCCAGCATTTT

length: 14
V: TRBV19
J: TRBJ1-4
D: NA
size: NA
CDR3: CASSRQASNEKLFF
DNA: TGTGCCAGTAGTCGACAGGCGAGCAATGAAAAACTGTTTTTT

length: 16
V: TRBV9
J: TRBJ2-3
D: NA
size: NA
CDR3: CASSDTLLRHLDTQYF
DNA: TGTGCCAGCAGCGATACCCTCCTTAGGCACCTGGATACGCAGTATTTT

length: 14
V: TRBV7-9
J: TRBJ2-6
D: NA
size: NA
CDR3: CASSFTSGANVLTF
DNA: TGTGCCAGCAGCTTTACTTCTGGGGCCAACGTCCTGACTTTC

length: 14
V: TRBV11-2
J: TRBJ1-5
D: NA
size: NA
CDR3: CASSATGSNQPQHF
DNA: TGTGCCAGCAGCGCGACAGGTAGCAATCAGCCCCAGCATTTT

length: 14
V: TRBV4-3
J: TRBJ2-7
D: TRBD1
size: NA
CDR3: CASSQGRQGYEQYF
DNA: TGCGCCAGCAGCCAAGGCAGACAGGGGTACGAGCAGTACTTC

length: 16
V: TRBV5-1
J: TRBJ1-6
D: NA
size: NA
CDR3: CASSLRDVVTHSPLHF
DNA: TGCGCCAGCAGCTTGAGGGACGTCGTAACCCATTCACCCCTCCACTTT

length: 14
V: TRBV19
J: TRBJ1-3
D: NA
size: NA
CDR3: CASRGISSGNTIYF
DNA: TGTGCCAGTAGGGGGATAAGCTCTGGAAACACCATATATTTT

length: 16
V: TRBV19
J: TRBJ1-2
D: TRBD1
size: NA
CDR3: CASSTSRGVNTPGYTF
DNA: TGTGCCAGTAGTACCTCCAGGGGGGTTAATACCCCTGGCTACACCTTC

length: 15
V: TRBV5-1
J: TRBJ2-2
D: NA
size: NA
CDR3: CASSLDMGDTGELFF
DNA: TGCGCCAGCAGCTTGGATATGGGGGACACCGGGGAGCTGTTTTTT

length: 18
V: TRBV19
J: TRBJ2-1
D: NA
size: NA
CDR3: CASSIVGGWRAQYNEQFF
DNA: TGTGCCAGTAGTATTGTGGGGGGTTGGAGGGCCCAATACAATGAGCAGTTCTTC